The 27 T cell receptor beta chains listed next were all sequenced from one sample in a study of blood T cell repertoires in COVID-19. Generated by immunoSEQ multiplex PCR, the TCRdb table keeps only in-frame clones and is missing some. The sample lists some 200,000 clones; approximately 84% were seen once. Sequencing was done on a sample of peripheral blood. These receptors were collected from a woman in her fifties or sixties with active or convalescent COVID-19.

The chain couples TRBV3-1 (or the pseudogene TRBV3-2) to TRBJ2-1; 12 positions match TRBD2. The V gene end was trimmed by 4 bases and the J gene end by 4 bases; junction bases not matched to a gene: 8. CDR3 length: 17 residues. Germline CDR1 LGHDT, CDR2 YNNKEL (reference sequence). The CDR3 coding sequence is TGTGCCAGCAGCCCCTCTAGCGGGAGGGCCTCTTACAATGAGCAGTTCTTC. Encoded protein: CASSPSSGRASYNEQFF.

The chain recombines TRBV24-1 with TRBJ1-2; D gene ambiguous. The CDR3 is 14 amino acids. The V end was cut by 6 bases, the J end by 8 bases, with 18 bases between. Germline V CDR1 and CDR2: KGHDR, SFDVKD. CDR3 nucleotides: TGTGCCACCAGTACGTCAGACATACGGGAAGGCTACACCTTC. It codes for CATSTSDIREGYTF.

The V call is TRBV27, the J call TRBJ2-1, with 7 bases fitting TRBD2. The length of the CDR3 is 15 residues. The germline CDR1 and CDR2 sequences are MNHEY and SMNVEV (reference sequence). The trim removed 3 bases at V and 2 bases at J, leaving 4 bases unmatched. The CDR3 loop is CASSFVGLAYNEQFF. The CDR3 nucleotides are TGTGCCAGCAGTTTTGTTGGACTAGCCTACAATGAGCAGTTCTTC.

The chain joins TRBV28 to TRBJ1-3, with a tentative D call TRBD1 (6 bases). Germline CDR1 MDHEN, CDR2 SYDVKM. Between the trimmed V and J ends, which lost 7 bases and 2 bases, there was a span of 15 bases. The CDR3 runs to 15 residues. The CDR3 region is CASTTGTLAGNTIYF. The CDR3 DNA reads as TGTGCCAGCACGACCGGGACATTGGCTGGAAACACCATATATTTT.

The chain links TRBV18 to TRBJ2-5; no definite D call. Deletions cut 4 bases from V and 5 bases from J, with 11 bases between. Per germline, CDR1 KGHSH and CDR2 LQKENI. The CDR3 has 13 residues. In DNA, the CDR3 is TGTGCCAGCTCACTTTCGAACGGGGAGACCCAGTACTTC. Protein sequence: CASSLSNGETQYF.

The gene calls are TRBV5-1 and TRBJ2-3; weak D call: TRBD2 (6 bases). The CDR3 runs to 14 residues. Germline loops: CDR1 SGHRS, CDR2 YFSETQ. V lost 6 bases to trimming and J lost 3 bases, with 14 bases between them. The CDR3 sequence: CASTREYGTDTQYF. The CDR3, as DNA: TGCGCCAGCACACGGGAGTATGGTACAGATACGCAGTATTTT.

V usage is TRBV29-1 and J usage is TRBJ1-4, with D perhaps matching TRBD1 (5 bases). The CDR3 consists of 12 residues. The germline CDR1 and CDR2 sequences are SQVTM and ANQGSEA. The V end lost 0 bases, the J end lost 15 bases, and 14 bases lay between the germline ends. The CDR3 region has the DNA TGCAGCGTTGAAGATCCAGACAGAAGGGTGTTTTTT. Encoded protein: CSVEDPDRRVFF.

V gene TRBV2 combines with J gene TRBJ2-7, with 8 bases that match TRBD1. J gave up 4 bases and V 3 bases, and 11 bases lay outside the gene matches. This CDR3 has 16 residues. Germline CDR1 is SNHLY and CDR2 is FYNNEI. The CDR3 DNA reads TGTGCCAGCAGTGAGGGGATCGGTACAGGGGGGTACGAGCAGTACGTC. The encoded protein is CASSEGIGTGGYEQYV.

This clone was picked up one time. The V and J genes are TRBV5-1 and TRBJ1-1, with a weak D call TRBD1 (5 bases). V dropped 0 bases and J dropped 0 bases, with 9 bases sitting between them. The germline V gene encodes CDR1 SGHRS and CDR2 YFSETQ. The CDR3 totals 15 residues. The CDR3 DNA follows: TGCGCCAGCAGCTTGGTAACGGGGGTGAACACTGAAGCTTTCTTT. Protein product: CASSLVTGVNTEAFF.

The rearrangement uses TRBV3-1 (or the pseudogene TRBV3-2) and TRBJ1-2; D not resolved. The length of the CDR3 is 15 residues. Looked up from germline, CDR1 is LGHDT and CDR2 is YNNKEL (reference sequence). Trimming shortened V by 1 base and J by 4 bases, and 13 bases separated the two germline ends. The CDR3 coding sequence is TGTGCCAGCAGCCAAGGGGGAGGTCACCCCTATGGCTACACCTTC. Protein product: CASSQGGGHPYGYTF.

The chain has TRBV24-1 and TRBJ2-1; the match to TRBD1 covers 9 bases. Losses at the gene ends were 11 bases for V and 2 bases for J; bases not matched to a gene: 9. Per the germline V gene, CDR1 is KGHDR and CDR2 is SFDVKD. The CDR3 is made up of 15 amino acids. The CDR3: CARLGGTGTYNEQFF. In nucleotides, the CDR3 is TGTGCCAGATTGGGGGGGACAGGGACCTACAATGAGCAGTTCTTC.

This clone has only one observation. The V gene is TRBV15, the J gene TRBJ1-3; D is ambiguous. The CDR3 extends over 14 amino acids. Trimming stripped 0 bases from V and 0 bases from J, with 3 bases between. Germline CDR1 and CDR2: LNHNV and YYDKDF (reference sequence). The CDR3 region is CATSRERSGNTIYF. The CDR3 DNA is TGTGCCACCAGCAGAGAGCGCTCTGGAAACACCATATATTTT.

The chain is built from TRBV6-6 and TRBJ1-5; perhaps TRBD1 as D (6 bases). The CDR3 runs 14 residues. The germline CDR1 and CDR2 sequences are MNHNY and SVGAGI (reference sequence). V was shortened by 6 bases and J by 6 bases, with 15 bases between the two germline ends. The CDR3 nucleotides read TGTGCCAGCAGCGCAGGGGTAGGCGGTCAGCCCCAGCATTTT. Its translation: CASSAGVGGQPQHF.

CDR3 nucleotides: TGTGCCAGCAGCGTGATAGCGGGCTACAATGAGCAGTTCTTC. Protein: CASSVIAGYNEQFF. The chain joins TRBV7-3 to TRBJ2-1; 7 positions agree with TRBD2. The CDR3 is made up of 14 amino acids. Germline lookup yields CDR1 SGHTA and CDR2 FQGTGA. Trimming removed 5 bases from V and 3 bases from J; junction bases left unmatched: 4.

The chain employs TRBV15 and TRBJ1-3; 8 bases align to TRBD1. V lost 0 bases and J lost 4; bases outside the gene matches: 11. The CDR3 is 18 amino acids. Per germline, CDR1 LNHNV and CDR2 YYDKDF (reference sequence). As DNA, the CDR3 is TGTGCCACCAGCAGAGATAGCAAGCCGGACAGGGCAGGAAACACCATATATTTT. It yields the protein CATSRDSKPDRAGNTIYF.

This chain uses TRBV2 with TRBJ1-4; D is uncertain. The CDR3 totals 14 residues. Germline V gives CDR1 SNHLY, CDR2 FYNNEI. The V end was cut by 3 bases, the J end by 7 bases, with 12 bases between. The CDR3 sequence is CASSEAVRGEKLFF. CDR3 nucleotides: TGTGCCAGCAGTGAGGCAGTGCGAGGTGAAAAACTGTTTTTT. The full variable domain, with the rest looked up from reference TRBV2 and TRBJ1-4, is EPEVTQTPSHQVTQMGQEVILRCVPISNHLYFYWYRQILGQKVEFLVSFYNNEISEKSEIFDDQFSVERPDGSNFTLKIRSTKLEDSAMYFCASSEAVRGEKLFFGSGTQLSVL.

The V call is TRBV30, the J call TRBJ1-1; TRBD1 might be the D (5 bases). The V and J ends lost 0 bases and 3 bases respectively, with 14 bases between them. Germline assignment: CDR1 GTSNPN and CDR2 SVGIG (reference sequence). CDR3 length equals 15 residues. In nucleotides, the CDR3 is TGTGCCTGGAGTGTAAGGCAGGGATGGTACACTGAAGCTTTCTTT. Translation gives CAWSVRQGWYTEAFF.

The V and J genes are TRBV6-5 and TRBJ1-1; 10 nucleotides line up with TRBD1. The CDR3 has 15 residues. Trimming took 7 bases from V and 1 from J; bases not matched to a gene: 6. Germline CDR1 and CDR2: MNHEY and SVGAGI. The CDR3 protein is CASMDRGGSNTEAFF. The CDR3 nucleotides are TGTGCCAGCATGGACAGGGGGGGGTCGAACACTGAAGCTTTCTTT.

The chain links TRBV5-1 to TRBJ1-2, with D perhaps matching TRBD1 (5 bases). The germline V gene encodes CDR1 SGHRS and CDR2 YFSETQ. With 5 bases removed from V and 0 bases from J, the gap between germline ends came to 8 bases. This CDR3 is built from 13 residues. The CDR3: CASRTASNYGYTF. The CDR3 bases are TGCGCCAGCAGGACAGCTTCTAACTATGGCTACACCTTC.

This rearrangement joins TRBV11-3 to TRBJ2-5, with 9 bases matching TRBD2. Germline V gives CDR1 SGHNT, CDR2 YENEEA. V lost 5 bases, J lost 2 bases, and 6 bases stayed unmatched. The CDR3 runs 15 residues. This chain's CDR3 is CASSTRLAGQETQYF. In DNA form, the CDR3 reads TGTGCCAGCAGCACCCGGCTAGCGGGACAAGAGACCCAGTACTTC.

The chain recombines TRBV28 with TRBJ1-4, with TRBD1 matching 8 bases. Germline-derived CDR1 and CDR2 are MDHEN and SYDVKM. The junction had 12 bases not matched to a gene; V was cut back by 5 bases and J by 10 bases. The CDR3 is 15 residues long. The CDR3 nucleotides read TGTGCCAGCAGTGCCACTCCAGGGGGCCTAGGAAAACTGTTTTTT. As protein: CASSATPGGLGKLFF.

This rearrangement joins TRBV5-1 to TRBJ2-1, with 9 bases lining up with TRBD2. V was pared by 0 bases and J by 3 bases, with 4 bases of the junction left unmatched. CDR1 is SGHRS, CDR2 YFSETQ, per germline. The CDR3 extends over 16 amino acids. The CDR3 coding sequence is TGCGCCAGCAGCTTGGGGGCTAGCGGGGACTACAATGAGCAGTTCTTC. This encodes CASSLGASGDYNEQFF.

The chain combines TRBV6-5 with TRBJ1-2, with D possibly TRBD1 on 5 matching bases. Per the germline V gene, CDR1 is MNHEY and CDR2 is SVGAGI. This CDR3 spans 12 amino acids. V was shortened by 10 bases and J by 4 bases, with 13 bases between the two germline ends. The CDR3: CATQQASYGYTF. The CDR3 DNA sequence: TGTGCCACCCAACAGGCAAGCTATGGCTACACCTTC.

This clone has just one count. The CDR3 DNA is TGTGCCAGCAGTCCGCCGGGGTCCCTCTCCTACGAGCAGTACTTC. Amino acid sequence: CASSPPGSLSYEQYF. V is TRBV25-1 and J is TRBJ2-7; D perhaps matches TRBD2 (5 bases). Per the germline V gene, CDR1 is MGHDK and CDR2 is SYGVNS. The CDR3 is 15 amino acids. V dropped 5 bases and J dropped 0 bases, with 14 bases sitting between them.

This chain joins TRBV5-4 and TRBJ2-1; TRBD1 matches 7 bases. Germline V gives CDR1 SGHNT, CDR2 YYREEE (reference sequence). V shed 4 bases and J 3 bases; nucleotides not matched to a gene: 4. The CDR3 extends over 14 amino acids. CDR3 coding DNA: TGTGCCAGCAGCACAGGACAGGTCTACAATGAGCAGTTCTTC. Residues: CASSTGQVYNEQFF.

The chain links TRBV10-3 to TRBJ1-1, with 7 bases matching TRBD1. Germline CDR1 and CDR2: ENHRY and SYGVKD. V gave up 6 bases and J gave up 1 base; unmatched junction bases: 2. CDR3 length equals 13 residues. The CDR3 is CAISDRENTEAFF. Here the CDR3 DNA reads TGTGCCATCAGCGACAGGGAGAACACTGAAGCTTTCTTT.

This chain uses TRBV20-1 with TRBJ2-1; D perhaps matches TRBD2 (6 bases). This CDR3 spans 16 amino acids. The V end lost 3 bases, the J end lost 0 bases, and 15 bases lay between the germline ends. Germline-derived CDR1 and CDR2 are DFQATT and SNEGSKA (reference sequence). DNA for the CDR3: TGCAGTGCTAGTACCGCTAGCGCCAGCTCCTACAATGAGCAGTTCTTC. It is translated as CSASTASASSYNEQFF.